What follows are 12 T cell receptor beta chains derived from one specimen sequenced in a study of a mutant IDH1 vaccine in newly diagnosed glioma. TCRdb keeps only in-frame clones here, not all; method: immunoSEQ multiplex PCR. Of tens of thousands of clones listed, roughly 92% were seen once; the top ten hold about 2.3%. No antigen has been assigned to these receptors. Documented time point: week 35, safety follow-up. A 20-mer mutant IDH1 peptide at 300 ug was injected subcutaneously with topical imiquimod. The material was PBMCs, obtained from a glioma patient whose treatment included an IDH1 peptide vaccine. The receptors stem from a man over 45 with glioma.

The V gene is TRBV27, the J gene TRBJ1-2; D is ambiguous. CDR3 length: 13 residues. Trimming shortened V by 6 bases and J by 1 base, and 9 bases separated the two germline ends. Germline lookup yields CDR1 MNHEY and CDR2 SMNVEV (reference sequence). The CDR3 bases are TGTGCCAGCAGGACCATGGGTAACTATGGCTACACCTTC. This gives the protein CASRTMGNYGYTF.

V is TRBV5-5 and J is TRBJ2-2, with a tentative D call TRBD1 (5 bases). With 4 bases removed from V and 4 bases from J, the gap between germline ends came to 11 bases. Germline values: CDR1 SGHKS, CDR2 YYEKEE (reference sequence). The CDR3 contains 14 residues. CDR3 nucleotide sequence: TGTGCCAGCAGCCACCGACAGCCCACCGGGGAGCTGTTTTTT. It translates to CASSHRQPTGELFF.

The chain recombines TRBV9 with TRBJ2-1; D might be TRBD2 (6 bases). Per germline, CDR1 SGDLS and CDR2 YYNGEE. V lost 2 bases and J lost 4, with 10 bases in between. The CDR3 covers 14 residues. CDR3 loop: CASSVSSAYNEQFF. CDR3 sequence (DNA): TGTGCCAGCAGCGTTTCTAGCGCTTACAATGAGCAGTTCTTC.

V gene TRBV7-6 combines with J gene TRBJ2-2; weak D call: TRBD2 (6 bases). Trimming pared 5 bases from V and 5 bases from J, leaving 21 bases between. This CDR3 has 17 residues. Germline CDR1 and CDR2: SGHVS and FNYEAQ. The CDR3 DNA is TGTGCCAGCAGCCCCTTAGACTCCCCGGAGGGAACCGGGGAGCTGTTTTTT. This sequence encodes CASSPLDSPEGTGELFF.

The V gene is TRBV7-9, the J gene TRBJ2-1, with 8 bases identical to TRBD2. Germline CDR1 reads SEHNR; CDR2 reads FQNEAQ (reference sequence). V dropped 1 base and J dropped 9; count of bases not matched to a gene: 8. The CDR3 has 15 amino acids. CDR3 amino acids: CASSLGRGALREQFF. CDR3 nucleotide sequence: TGTGCCAGCAGCTTAGGGCGGGGGGCCCTACGTGAGCAGTTCTTC.

The chain joins TRBV5-1 to TRBJ2-2; 7 bases agree with TRBD2. The CDR3 covers 16 residues. J lost 5 bases, V lost 4 bases, and 11 bases had no gene match. The germline CDR1 and CDR2 sequences are SGHRS and YFSETQ. Written as DNA, the CDR3 is TGCGCCAGCAGCCCCCCAGCGGGGAGACGGACCGGGGAGCTGTTTTTT. Its protein product is CASSPPAGRRTGELFF.

The chain has TRBV6-4 and TRBJ2-1; 10 bases fit TRBD2. This CDR3 comprises 14 residues. The germline V gene encodes CDR1 MRHNA and CDR2 SNTAGT. The CDR3 coding sequence is TGTGGCATGGGCAAGCGGGGGGGCTGCAATGAGCAGTTCTTC. Protein product: CGMGKRGGCNEQFF.

V and J are TRBV28 and TRBJ1-5; tentative D call: TRBD1 (6 bases). Germline-derived CDR1 and CDR2 are MDHEN and SYDVKM. V was trimmed by 7 bases and J by 2 bases, leaving 15 bases between them. The CDR3 sequence is 15 residues long. The CDR3 loop is CASKLGHWGNQPQHF. The CDR3 DNA reads as TGTGCCAGCAAACTGGGACATTGGGGCAATCAGCCCCAGCATTTT. Full variable domain (remainder filled in from reference TRBV28 and TRBJ1-5): DVKVTQSSRYLVKRTGEKVFLECVQDMDHENMFWYRQDPGLGLRLIYFSYDVKMKEKGDIPEGYSVSREKKERFSLILESASTNQTSMYLCASKLGHWGNQPQHFGDGTRLSIL.

The chain recombines TRBV6-6 with TRBJ2-7, with TRBD1 matching over 12 bases. This CDR3 spans 15 amino acids. V dropped 6 bases and J dropped 5; count of bases not matched to a gene: 8. Germline V gene sequence: CDR1 MNHNY, CDR2 SVGAGI (reference sequence). CDR3 nucleotides: TGTGCCAGCAGCAACTCGGGACAGGGGGCCCACGAGCAGTACTTC. Amino acids: CASSNSGQGAHEQYF.

The V and J genes are TRBV4-3 and TRBJ2-5, with 7 bases identical to TRBD2. Trimming cost V 2 bases and J 5 bases; bases outside gene matches: 5. This CDR3 is built from 14 residues. The V gene's germline CDR1 is LGHNA and CDR2 YSLEER. CDR3 residues: CASSQNPRGETQYF. The CDR3 bases are TGCGCCAGCAGCCAAAATCCGCGGGGGGAGACCCAGTACTTC.

CDR3 in DNA: TGTGCCAGCTCCCGTGGACAGGGCAACACTGAAGCTTTCTTT. Translation: CASSRGQGNTEAFF. The chain has TRBV18 and TRBJ1-1, with 8 bases aligning to TRBD1. V shed 6 bases, J shed 2 bases, and the junction held 5 bases outside the gene matches. The CDR3 is 14 residues long. Germline CDR1 and CDR2: KGHSH and LQKENI.

This clone was found a few times. This chain connects TRBV4-1 to TRBJ1-1; a weak D match, TRBD1 (6 bases). Germline CDR1 reads MGHRA; CDR2 reads YSYEKL. Trimming shortened V by 6 bases and J by 5 bases, and 19 bases separated the two germline ends. CDR3 length: 15 residues. The CDR3 DNA reads as TGCGCCAGCAGGAATTCATGGGGGCGGGAAACTGAAGCTTTCTTT. This encodes CASRNSWGRETEAFF.